The present T cell receptor (beta chain) was sequenced within a study of breast tumors, draining lymph nodes, adjacent tissues. This clonotype was seen many times. Its antigen is not known. The CDR3 is 13 amino acids. V gave up 3 bases and J gave up 1 base, with 6 bases separating them. Germline-derived CDR1 and CDR2 are SGHTA and FQGNSA. MiXCR, applied by TCRdb to the multiplex PCR reads, yields one record per CDR3 protein. Among 200,000 or so distinct CDR3 sequences listed, around 33% were seen once. The study, taken as a whole, reports: Compared with basal-like, luminal-like tumors shared significantly more repertoire with nontumor tissue. Tumor TCR diversity was below lymph nodes but above nontumor tissue. Tumor T cell lymph node origin was a supported hypothesis, not proven. The data were judged consistent with most tumor T cells coming from lymph node and expanding in tumor.

The lymph nodes were axillary draining lymph nodes from breast cancer patients. This TCR came from a female donor with breast cancer. Some clones in this sample may be carry-over from other donors' samples. Source material: axillary lymph node tissue. This sequence joins TRBV7-2 and TRBJ2-5; D call uncertain. CDR3: CASSFGGQETQYF. CDR3 nucleotides: TGTGCCAGCAGCTTCGGCGGCCAAGAGACCCAGTACTTC.